This T cell receptor beta chain was found in a study of technical replicates of blood from four donors. Produced via immunoSEQ multiplex PCR; TCRdb's table is partial and in-frame only. The sample yields more than 75,000 clones, roughly 93% seen once. The V end lost 8 bases, the J end lost 1 base, and 15 bases lay between the germline ends. The CDR3 has 14 residues. Germline CDR1 is SGHAT and CDR2 is FQNNGV. The J gene is TRBJ2-7, the V gene TRBV11-2; D might be TRBD2 (5 bases). The clonotype was recovered from a human donor in good health. Sequenced sample: T cells isolated from PBMCs. The CDR3 is CASHFGGKSYEQYF. DNA of the CDR3: TGTGCCAGCCACTTCGGAGGAAAATCCTACGAGCAGTACTTC.